The 3 T cell receptor beta chains presented below share a single source sample, sequenced in a study of T cell responses to AZD1222 COVID-19 vaccine. Sequenced by immunoSEQ multiplex PCR; TCRdb stores in-frame clones only, minus some. There are roughly 87,000 clones in the sample; around nine tenths occur only once, and about 7% lies in the top ten. Sequenced material: peripheral blood, taken 28 days after the second AZD1222 dose. The receptors derive from an adult who received the AZD1222 COVID-19 vaccine.

The chain employs TRBV7-9 and TRBJ1-1, with 9 positions matching TRBD1. The V and J ends lost 1 base and 7 bases, in that order; junction bases with no gene match: 7. Germline V gene data show CDR1 as SEHNR and CDR2 as FQNEAQ (reference sequence). This CDR3 spans 15 amino acids. The CDR3 reads CASSLGGQGRGEAFF. The CDR3, as DNA: TGTGCCAGCAGCTTAGGGGGACAGGGTCGAGGTGAAGCTTTCTTT.

The chain has TRBV4-2 and TRBJ2-1; TRBD2 agrees at 11 bases. The CDR3 is 16 amino acids. With 0 bases clipped from V and 15 bases from J, the junction kept 13 bases outside the gene matches. Looked up from germline, CDR1 is LGHNA and CDR2 is YNFKEQ. The CDR3: CASSQDSTSGRHRWFF. The DNA for the CDR3 is TGTGCCAGCAGCCAAGACTCAACTAGCGGGAGACATAGGTGGTTCTTC.

J is TRBJ2-3 and V is TRBV19; a weak D match, TRBD1 (6 bases). This CDR3 comprises 14 residues. CDR1 LNHDA and CDR2 SQIVND come from the germline V gene (reference sequence). V gave up 5 bases and J gave up 5 bases, with 14 bases separating them. The CDR3 protein is CASSSWGQEDTQYF. The CDR3 bases are TGTGCCAGTAGTTCATGGGGGCAGGAAGATACGCAGTATTTT.